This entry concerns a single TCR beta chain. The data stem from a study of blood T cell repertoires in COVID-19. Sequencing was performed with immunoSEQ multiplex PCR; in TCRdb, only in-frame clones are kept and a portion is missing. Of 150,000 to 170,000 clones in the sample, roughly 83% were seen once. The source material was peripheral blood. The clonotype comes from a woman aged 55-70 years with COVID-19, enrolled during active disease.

The CDR3 spells CASSSLRQGMNTEAFF. CDR3 sequence (DNA): TGTGCCAGCAGTTCACTCCGACAGGGGATGAACACTGAAGCTTTCTTT. This chain joins TRBV27 and TRBJ1-1; 8 bases are shared with TRBD1. The germline CDR1 and CDR2 sequences are MNHEY and SMNVEV (reference sequence). J was trimmed by 0 bases and V by 4 bases; bases with no gene match: 7. This CDR3 region has 16 residues.